This T cell receptor beta chain was sequenced in a study of blood T cell repertoires in COVID-19. Whole-study context: Both acute and convalescent COVID-19 samples were obtained from the United States, Italy and Spain. Nucleic acid was either cDNA or gDNA, and it came from T cells, B-cell-depleted T cells, or PBMCs.

V was trimmed by 0 bases and J by 5 bases, leaving 8 bases between them. Germline loops: CDR1 SGHRS, CDR2 YFSETQ. The CDR3 extends over 14 amino acids. The assay was immunoSEQ multiplex PCR, and TCRdb's table has in-frame clones only and misses some. The sample has around 700,000 clones; 80% to 90% are singletons. The chain has TRBV5-1 and TRBJ1-4; D not resolved. The sequenced sample consisted of peripheral blood. The receptor comes from a woman between 18 and 29 years old with acute or convalescent COVID-19. The DNA of the CDR3 is TGCGCCAGCAGCTTGGGGACTCAAAATGAAAAACTGTTTTTT. This gives the protein CASSLGTQNEKLFF.